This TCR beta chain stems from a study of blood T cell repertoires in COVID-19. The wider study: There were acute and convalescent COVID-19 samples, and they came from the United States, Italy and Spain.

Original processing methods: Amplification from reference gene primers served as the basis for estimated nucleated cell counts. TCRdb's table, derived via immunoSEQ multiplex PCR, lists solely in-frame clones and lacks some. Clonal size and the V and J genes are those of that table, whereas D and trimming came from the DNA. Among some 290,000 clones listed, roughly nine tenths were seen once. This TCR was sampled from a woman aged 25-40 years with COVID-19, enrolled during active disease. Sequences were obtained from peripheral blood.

The CDR3 nucleotides are TGTGCCAGCAGTTCCCCCGGCTCTGGAAACACCATATATTTT. Translating it yields CASSSPGSGNTIYF. This chain joins TRBV28 and TRBJ1-3; D gene unclear. Germline CDR1 reads MDHEN; CDR2 reads SYDVKM. The CDR3 contains 14 residues. Deletions cut 4 bases from V and 0 bases from J, with 7 bases between.